This TCR beta chain was identified during a study of CD8 T cells in ankylosing spondylitis. CDR1 is SGHAT, CDR2 FQNNGV, per germline. Trimming left V 5 bases short and J 6 bases short, with 16 bases between. This CDR3 spans 15 amino acids. Using quantitative 5'-RACE with molecular barcodes, the authors made TCR beta libraries. TCRdb reprocessed the 5' RACE reads via MiXCR and lists one record per CDR3 protein. The sample has a few hundred thousand distinct CDR3 sequences, approximately 20% seen once. Findings and caveats of the study: It appeared that ankylosing spondylitis blood was characterized by a TCR beta motif of 8 or 9 highly homologous variants.

On this clonotype itself: Its antigen is unknown.

V gene TRBV11-2 combines with J gene TRBJ2-2; D gene ambiguous. This TCR came from a male donor with ankylosing spondylitis. Sequenced material: blood, either unsorted or a sorted T cell fraction (not recorded which). The CDR3: CASSPRWINAGELFF. CDR3 coding DNA: TGTGCCAGCAGCCCACGATGGATTAACGCCGGGGAGCTGTTTTTT.